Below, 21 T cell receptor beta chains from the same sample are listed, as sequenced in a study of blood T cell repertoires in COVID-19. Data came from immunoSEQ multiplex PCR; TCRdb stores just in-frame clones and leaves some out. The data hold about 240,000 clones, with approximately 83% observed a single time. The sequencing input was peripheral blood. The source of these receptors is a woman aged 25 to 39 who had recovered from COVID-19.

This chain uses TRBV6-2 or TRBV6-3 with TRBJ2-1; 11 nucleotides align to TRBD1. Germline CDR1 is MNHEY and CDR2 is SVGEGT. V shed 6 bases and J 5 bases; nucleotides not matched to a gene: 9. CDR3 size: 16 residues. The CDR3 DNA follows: TGTGCCAGCAGCCCTTCTGGACAGGGGGCCAACAATGAGCAGTTCTTC. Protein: CASSPSGQGANNEQFF.

CDR3 in amino acids: CATTQTGGRTEAFF. The DNA for the CDR3 is TGTGCCACCACCCAGACAGGGGGCAGGACTGAAGCTTTCTTT. The chain employs TRBV15 and TRBJ1-1, with 10 nucleotides matching TRBD1. CDR3 length: 14 amino acids. Germline trimming cut 7 bases from V and 5 bases from J; bases unmatched to any gene: 7. Per germline, CDR1 LNHNV and CDR2 YYDKDF (reference sequence).

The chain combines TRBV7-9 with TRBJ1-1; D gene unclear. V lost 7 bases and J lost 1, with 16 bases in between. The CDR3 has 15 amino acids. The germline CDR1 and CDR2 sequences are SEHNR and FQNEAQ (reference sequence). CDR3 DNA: TGTGCCAGCAACCAGGAACCTTCGCCGAACACTGAAGCTTTCTTT. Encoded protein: CASNQEPSPNTEAFF.

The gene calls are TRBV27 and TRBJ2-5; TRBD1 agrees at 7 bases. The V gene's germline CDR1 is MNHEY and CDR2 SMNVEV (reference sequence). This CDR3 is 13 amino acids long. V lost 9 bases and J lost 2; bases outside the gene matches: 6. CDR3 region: CARVKTGQETQYF. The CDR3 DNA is TGTGCCAGAGTCAAGACAGGGCAAGAGACCCAGTACTTC.

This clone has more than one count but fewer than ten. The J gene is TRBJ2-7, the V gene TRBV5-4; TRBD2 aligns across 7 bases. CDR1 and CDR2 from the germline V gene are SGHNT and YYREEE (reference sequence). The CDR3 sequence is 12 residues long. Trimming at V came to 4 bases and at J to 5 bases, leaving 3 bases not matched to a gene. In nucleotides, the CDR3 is TGTGCCAGCAGCCTCACTAGCGACGAGCAGTACTTC. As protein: CASSLTSDEQYF.

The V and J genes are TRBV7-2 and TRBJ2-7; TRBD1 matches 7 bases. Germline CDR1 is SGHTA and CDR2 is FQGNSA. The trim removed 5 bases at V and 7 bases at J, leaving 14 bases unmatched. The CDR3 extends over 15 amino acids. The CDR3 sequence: CASSIGRGQLFEQYF. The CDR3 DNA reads TGTGCCAGCAGCATAGGCCGGGGACAGCTTTTTGAGCAGTACTTC. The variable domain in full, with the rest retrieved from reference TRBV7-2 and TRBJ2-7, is GAGVSQSPSNKVTEKGKDVELRCDPISGHTALYWYRQSLGQGLEFLIYFQGNSAPDKSGLPSDRFSAERTGGSVSTLTIQRTQQEDSAVYLCASSIGRGQLFEQYFGPGTRLTVT.

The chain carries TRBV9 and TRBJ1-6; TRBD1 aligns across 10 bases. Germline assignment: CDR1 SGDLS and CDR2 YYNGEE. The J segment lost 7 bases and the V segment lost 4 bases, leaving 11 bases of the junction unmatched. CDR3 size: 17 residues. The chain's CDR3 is CASSFRDRGLMNSPLHF. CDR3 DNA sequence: TGTGCCAGCAGCTTCCGGGACAGGGGTCTGATGAATTCACCCCTCCACTTT.

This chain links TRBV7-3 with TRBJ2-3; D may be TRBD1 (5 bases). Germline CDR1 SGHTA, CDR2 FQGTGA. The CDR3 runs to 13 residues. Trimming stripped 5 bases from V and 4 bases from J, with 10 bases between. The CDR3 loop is CASSLQGSDTQYF. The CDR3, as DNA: TGTGCCAGCAGCCTCCAGGGCTCAGATACGCAGTATTTT.

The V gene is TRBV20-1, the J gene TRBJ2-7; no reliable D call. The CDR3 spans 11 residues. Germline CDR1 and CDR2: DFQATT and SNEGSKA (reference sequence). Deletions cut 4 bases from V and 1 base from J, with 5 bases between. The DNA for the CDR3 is TGCAGTGCTACGGAGTCCTACGAGCAGTACTTC. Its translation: CSATESYEQYF.

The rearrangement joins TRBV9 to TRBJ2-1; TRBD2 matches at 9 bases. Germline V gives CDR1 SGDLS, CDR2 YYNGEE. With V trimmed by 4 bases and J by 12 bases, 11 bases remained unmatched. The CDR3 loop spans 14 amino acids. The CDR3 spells CASSPRSGTSTQFF. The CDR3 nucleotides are TGTGCCAGCAGCCCCCGTTCCGGGACTAGCACGCAGTTCTTC.

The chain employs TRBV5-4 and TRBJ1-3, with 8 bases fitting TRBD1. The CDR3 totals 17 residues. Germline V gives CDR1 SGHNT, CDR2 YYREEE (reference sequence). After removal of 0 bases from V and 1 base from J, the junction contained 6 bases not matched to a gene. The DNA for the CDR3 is TGTGCCAGCAGCTTGGGACAGGGGCTTGATTCTGGAAACACCATATATTTT. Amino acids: CASSLGQGLDSGNTIYF.

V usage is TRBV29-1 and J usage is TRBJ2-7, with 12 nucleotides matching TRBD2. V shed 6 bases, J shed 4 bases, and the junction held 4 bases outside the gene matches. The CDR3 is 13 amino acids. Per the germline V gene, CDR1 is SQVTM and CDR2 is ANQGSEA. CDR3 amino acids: CSVTLAGGYEQYF. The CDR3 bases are TGCAGCGTGACACTAGCGGGGGGTTACGAGCAGTACTTC.

The CDR3 reads CASSPRGTEAFF. DNA for the CDR3: TGTGCCAGCAGTCCCAGGGGCACTGAAGCTTTCTTT. The chain uses TRBV27 and TRBJ1-1; a possible D gene is TRBD1 (6 bases). V was shortened by 5 bases and J by 4 bases, with 8 bases between the two germline ends. CDR3 length: 12 amino acids. Germline V gene sequence: CDR1 MNHEY, CDR2 SMNVEV (reference sequence).

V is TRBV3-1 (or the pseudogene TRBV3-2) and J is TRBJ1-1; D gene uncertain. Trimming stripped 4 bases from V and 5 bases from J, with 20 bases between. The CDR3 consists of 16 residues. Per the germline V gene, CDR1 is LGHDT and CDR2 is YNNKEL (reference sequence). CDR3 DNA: TGTGCCAGCAGCCGGCACCCTAATGCGGCTGGGACTGAAGCTTTCTTT. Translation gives CASSRHPNAAGTEAFF.

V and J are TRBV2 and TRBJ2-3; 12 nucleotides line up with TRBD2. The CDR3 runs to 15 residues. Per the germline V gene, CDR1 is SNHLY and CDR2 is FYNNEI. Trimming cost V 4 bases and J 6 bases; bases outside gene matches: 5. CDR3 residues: CASSVLAGGLDTQYF. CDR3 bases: TGTGCCAGCAGTGTTCTAGCGGGGGGGCTTGATACGCAGTATTTT. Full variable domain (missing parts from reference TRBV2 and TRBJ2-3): EPEVTQTPSHQVTQMGQEVILRCVPISNHLYFYWYRQILGQKVEFLVSFYNNEISEKSEIFDDQFSVERPDGSNFTLKIRSTKLEDSAMYFCASSVLAGGLDTQYFGPGTRLTVL.

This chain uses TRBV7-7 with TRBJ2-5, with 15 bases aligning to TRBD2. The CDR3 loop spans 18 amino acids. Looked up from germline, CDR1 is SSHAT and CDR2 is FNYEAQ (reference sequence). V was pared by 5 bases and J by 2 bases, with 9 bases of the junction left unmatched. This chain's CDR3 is CASSPTPGLAGGQETQYF. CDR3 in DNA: TGTGCCAGCAGCCCGACTCCGGGACTAGCGGGGGGTCAAGAGACCCAGTACTTC.

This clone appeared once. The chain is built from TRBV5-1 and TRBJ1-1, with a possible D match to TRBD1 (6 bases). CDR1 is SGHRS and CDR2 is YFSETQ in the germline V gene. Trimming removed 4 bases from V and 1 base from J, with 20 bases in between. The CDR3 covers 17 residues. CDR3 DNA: TGCGCCAGCAGCCTAACCTCTCGGACAGTGAAGAACACTGAAGCTTTCTTT. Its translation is CASSLTSRTVKNTEAFF.

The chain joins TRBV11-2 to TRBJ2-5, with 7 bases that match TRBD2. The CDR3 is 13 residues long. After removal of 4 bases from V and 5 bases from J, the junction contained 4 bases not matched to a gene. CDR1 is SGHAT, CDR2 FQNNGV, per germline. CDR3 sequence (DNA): TGTGCCAGCAGCTCAGGGCGGGGGGAGACCCAGTACTTC. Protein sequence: CASSSGRGETQYF.

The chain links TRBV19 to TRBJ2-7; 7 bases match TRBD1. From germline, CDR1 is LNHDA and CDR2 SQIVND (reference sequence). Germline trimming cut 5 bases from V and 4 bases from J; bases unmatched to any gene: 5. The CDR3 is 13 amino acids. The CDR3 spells CASSETGAYEQYF. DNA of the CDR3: TGTGCCAGTAGTGAAACAGGGGCATACGAGCAGTACTTC.

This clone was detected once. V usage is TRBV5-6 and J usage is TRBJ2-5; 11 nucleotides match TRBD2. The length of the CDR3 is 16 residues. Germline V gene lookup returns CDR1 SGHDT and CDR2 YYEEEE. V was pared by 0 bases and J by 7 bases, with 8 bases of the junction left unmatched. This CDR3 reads CASSLVMIAGGTTQYF. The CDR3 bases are TGTGCCAGCAGCTTGGTTATGATAGCGGGGGGGACGACCCAGTACTTC.

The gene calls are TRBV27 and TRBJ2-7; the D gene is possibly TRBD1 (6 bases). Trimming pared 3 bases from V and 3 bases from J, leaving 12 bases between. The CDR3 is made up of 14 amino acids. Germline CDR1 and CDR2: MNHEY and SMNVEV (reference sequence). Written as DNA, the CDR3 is TGTGCCAGCAGTTTGTTAGGACAGCTCTACGAGCAGTACTTC. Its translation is CASSLLGQLYEQYF.